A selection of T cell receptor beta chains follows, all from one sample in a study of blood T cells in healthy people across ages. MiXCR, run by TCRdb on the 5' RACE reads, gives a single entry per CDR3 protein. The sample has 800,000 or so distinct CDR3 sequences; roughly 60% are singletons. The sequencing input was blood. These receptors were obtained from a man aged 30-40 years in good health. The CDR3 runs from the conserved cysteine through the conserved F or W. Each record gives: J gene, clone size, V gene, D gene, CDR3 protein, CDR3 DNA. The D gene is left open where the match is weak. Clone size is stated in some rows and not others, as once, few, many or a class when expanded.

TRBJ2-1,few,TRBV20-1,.,CSARNDIFNEQFF,TGCAGTGCTAGAAACGACATCTTCAATGAGCAGTTCTTC
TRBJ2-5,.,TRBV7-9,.,CASSSYIEETQYF,TGTGCCAGCAGCTCTTACATAGAAGAGACCCAGTACTTC
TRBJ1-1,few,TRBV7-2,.,CASSLVKWGAGDTEAFF,TGTGCCAGCAGCTTAGTTAAGTGGGGCGCTGGAGACACTGAAGCTTTCTTT
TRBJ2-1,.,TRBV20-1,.,CSASEGGTAYYNEQFF,TGCAGTGCTAGTGAGGGGGGGACTGCGTACTACAATGAGCAGTTCTTC
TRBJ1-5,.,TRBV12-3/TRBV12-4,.,CASQFFFDHVGNQPQHF,TGTGCCAGCCAGTTTTTTTTTGACCACGTCGGGAATCAGCCCCAGCATTTT
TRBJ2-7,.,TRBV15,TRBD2,CATSRDALAGSSYEQYF,TGTGCCACCAGCAGAGATGCACTAGCGGGGAGCTCCTACGAGCAGTACTTC
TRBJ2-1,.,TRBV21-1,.,CASATPHNEQFF,TGTGCCAGCGCCACGCCCCATAATGAGCAGTTCTTC
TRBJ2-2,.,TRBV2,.,CAWTGNTGELFF,TGTGCCTGGACTGGCAACACCGGGGAGCTGTTTTTT
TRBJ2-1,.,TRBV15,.,CATSRTPSSYNEQFF,TGTGCCACCAGCAGGACCCCTAGCTCCTACAATGAGCAGTTCTTC
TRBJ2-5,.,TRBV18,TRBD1,CATKPPGQGSGEQYF,TGTGCCACCAAACCCCCGGGACAGGGGTCAGGTGAGCAGTACTTC
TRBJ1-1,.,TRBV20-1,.,CSARVQDRTTEAFF,TGCAGTGCTAGAGTTCAAGACCGGACCACTGAAGCTTTCTTT
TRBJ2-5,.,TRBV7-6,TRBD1,CASSLMVTGAWGETQYF,TGTGCCAGCAGCTTAATGGTTACAGGGGCGTGGGGAGAGACCCAGTACTTC
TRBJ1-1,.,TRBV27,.,CASSLGGGRGHTEAFF,TGTGCCAGCAGTTTAGGGGGGGGCAGGGGACACACTGAAGCTTTCTTT
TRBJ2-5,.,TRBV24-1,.,CATSDLLETQYF,TGTGCCACCAGCGATTTGCTTGAGACCCAGTACTTC
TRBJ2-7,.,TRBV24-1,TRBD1,CATSDSDRGTYEQYF,TGTGCCACCAGTGATTCCGACAGGGGCACCTACGAGCAGTACTTC
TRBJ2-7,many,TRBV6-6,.,CASSYSIGGEGYEQYF,TGTGCCAGCAGTTACTCGATCGGGGGTGAGGGCTACGAGCAGTACTTC
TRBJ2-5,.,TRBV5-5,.,CESSTEARETQYF,TGTGAAAGCAGCACCGAGGCCCGAGAGACCCAGTACTTC
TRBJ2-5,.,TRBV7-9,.,CASSLPGAMAYNEQYF,TGTGCCAGCAGCTTACCAGGGGCGATGGCCTACAATGAGCAGTACTTC
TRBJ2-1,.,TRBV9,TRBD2,CASPGRGGDNEQFF,TGTGCCTCCCCGGGGCGGGGGGGCGACAATGAGCAGTTCTTC
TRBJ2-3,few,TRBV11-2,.,CASSQEWWGTDTQYF,TGTGCCAGCAGCCAAGAGTGGTGGGGGACAGATACGCAGTATTTT
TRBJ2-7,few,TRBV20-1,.,CSASPQGGGEQYF,TGCAGTGCTAGTCCACAGGGAGGTGGCGAGCAGTACTTC
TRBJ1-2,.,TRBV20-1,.,CSPPDGLYGYTF,TGCAGTCCACCCGACGGACTCTATGGCTACACCTTC
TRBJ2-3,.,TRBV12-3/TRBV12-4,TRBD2,CASSPLGAGGPTDTQYF,TGTGCCAGCAGCCCCCTCGGCGCGGGGGGACCCACAGATACGCAGTATTTT
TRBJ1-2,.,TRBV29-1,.,CSVGSGLNYGYTF,TGCAGCGTTGGATCCGGCCTTAACTATGGCTACACCTTC
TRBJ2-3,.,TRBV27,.,CASSLGTDAQYF,TGTGCCAGCAGTCTCGGAACAGATGCGCAGTATTTT
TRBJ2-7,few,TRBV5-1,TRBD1,CASRPGQGNEQYF,TGCGCCAGCAGACCCGGACAGGGGAACGAGCAGTACTTC
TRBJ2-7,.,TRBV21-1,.,CASSKGRQGYYEQYF,TGTGCCAGCAGCAAAGGGAGGCAGGGATACTACGAGCAGTACTTC
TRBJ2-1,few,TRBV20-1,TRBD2,CSAREARGTKSYNEQFF,TGCAGTGCTAGAGAGGCCCGGGGGACTAAATCTTACAATGAGCAGTTCTTC
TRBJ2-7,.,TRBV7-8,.,CASSRLWDEQYF,TGTGCCAGCAGCCGGTTGTGGGACGAGCAGTACTTC
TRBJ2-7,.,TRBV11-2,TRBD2,CASSLVGWRGYSDEQYF,TGTGCCAGCAGCTTAGTGGGATGGCGGGGGTACTCTGATGAGCAGTACTTC
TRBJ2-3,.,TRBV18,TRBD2,CASSPPGSSAGGTQYF,TGTGCCAGCTCACCACCAGGATCCAGTGCGGGGGGTACGCAGTATTTT
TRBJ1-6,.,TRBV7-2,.,CASSGTGPKNSPLHF,TGTGCCAGCAGCGGAACGGGACCGAAAAATTCACCCCTCCACTTT
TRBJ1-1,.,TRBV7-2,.,CARSEGPHAEAFF,TGTGCCAGATCCGAGGGACCCCACGCTGAAGCTTTCTTT
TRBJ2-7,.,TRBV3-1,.,CASSQESLGSYEQYF,TGTGCCAGCAGCCAAGAATCGCTGGGCTCCTACGAGCAGTACTTC
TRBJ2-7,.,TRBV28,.,CASSLPLLVHEQYF,TGCGCCAGCAGTTTACCTCTTCTGGTCCACGAGCAGTACTTC
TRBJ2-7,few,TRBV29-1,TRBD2,CSVDNSGGLNEQYF,TGCAGCGTTGACAATAGCGGGGGGTTGAACGAGCAGTACTTC
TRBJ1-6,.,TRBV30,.,CAWSSNNSPLHF,TGTGCCTGGAGCTCCAATAATTCACCCCTCCACTTT
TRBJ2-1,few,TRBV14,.,CASSHGGRRNEQFF,TGTGCCAGCAGCCACGGGGGAAGACGCAATGAGCAGTTCTTC
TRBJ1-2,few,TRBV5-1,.,CASSLAKVNYGYTF,TGCGCCAGCAGCTTAGCGAAAGTGAACTATGGCTACACCTTC
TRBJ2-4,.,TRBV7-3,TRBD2,CASSSGLAGVGAKNIQYF,TGTGCCAGCAGCTCGGGACTAGCGGGGGTCGGAGCCAAAAACATTCAGTACTTC
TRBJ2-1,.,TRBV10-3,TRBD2,CAISDSGGNINEQFF,TGTGCCATCAGTGACTCGGGGGGGAACATCAATGAGCAGTTCTTC
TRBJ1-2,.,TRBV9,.,CASGDGNYGYTF,TGTGCCAGCGGGGACGGGAACTATGGCTACACCTTC
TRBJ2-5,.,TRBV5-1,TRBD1,CASSSIAQGAETQYF,TGCGCCAGCAGCTCTATAGCACAGGGGGCAGAGACCCAGTACTTC
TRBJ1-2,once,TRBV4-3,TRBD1,CASSNTGVDYGYTF,TGCGCCAGCAGCAATACAGGGGTTGACTATGGCTACACCTTC
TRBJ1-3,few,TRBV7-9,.,CASSLKDGYSGNTIYF,TGTGCCAGCAGCTTAAAGGACGGCTACTCTGGAAACACCATATATTTT
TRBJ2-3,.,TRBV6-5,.,CASRTGPDTQYF,TGTGCCAGCAGGACGGGGCCAGATACGCAGTATTTT
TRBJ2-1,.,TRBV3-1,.,CASSQVFHDMDEQFF,TGTGCCAGCAGCCAAGTTTTCCATGACATGGATGAGCAGTTCTTC
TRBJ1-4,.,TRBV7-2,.,CASSPQGGAEKLFF,TGTGCCAGCAGCCCCCAGGGAGGAGCTGAAAAACTGTTTTTT
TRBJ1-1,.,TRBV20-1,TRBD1,CSARWPQTGGTEAFF,TGCAGTGCTAGATGGCCCCAAACAGGGGGCACTGAAGCTTTCTTT
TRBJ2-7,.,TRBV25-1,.,CASSAPPRGEQYF,TGTGCCAGCAGTGCACCACCTAGAGGCGAGCAGTACTTC
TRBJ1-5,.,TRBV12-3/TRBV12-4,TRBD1,CASSLGGTDQPQHF,TGTGCCAGCAGTTTGGGGGGGACAGATCAGCCCCAGCATTTT
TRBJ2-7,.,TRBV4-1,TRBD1,CASSHKGGQGQDEQYF,TGCGCCAGCAGCCATAAGGGGGGACAGGGGCAGGATGAGCAGTACTTC
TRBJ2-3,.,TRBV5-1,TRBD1,CASSSDRSTSTDTQYF,TGCGCCAGCAGCTCGGACAGGTCCACTAGCACAGATACGCAGTATTTT
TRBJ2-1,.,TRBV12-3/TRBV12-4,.,CASSHVAIEQFF,TGTGCCAGCAGTCACGTAGCGATTGAGCAGTTCTTC
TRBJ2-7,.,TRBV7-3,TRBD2,CASSPTSGDPFRYF,TGTGCCAGCAGCCCTACTAGCGGGGACCCGTTTCGGTACTTC
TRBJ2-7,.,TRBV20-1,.,CSALGSYEQYF,TGCAGTGCCCTGGGTTCCTACGAGCAGTACTTC
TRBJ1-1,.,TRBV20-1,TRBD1,CSARDPNRGYTEAFF,TGCAGTGCTAGAGACCCTAACAGGGGGTACACTGAAGCTTTCTTT
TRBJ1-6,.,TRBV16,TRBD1,CASSRGTGYNSPLHF,TGTGCCAGCAGCCGAGGGACAGGTTATAATTCACCCCTCCACTTT
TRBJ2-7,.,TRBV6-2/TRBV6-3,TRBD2,CASSLSAGGPYEQYF,TGTGCCAGCAGTTTGTCAGCGGGGGGGCCCTACGAGCAGTACTTC
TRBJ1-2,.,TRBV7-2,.,CASSYLRGGTF,TGTGCCAGCAGCTATCTTCGGGGAGGCACCTTC